The rows below give T cell receptor beta chains drawn from one sample of a study of Graves' ophthalmopathy and Graves' hyperthyroidism. TCRdb called the multiplex PCR reads again in MiXCR, with one record for every CDR3 protein. The sample holds roughly 220,000 distinct CDR3 sequences; 45% to 55% are singletons and the top ten take approximately 44%. The specimen was peripheral blood. The origin of the receptors is an adult man with Graves' ophthalmopathy. Both conserved end residues are part of each CDR3. The D gene is left open where the match is weak. Some rows mark clone size as missing; the rest say once, few, many or name a class of expanded clone.

clone size | D gene | J gene | V gene | CDR3 protein | CDR3 DNA
. | . | TRBJ2-7 | TRBV7-9 | CASSDSWSYEQYF | TGTGCCAGCAGTGACTCCTGGTCTTACGAGCAGTACTTC
once | . | TRBJ2-5 | TRBV7-6 | CASSLGGAGTWETQYF | TGTGCTAGCAGCTTAGGGGGAGCGGGGACTTGGGAGACCCAGTACTTC
few | TRBD1 | TRBJ1-2 | TRBV7-8 | CASSLSLTGSYGYTF | TGTGCCAGCAGCTTATCCCTGACAGGGTCCTATGGCTACACCTTC
. | . | TRBJ1-2 | TRBV14 | CASSQDLPGAANYGYTF | TGTGCCAGCAGCCAAGATCTCCCGGGGGCGGCTAACTATGGCTACACCTTC
few | . | TRBJ2-5 | TRBV19 | CASSTSSQFQETQYF | TGTGCCAGTAGTACAAGCTCCCAGTTCCAAGAGACCCAGTACTTC
. | TRBD1 | TRBJ2-7 | TRBV7-9 | CASSQDREPYEQYF | TGTGCCAGCAGCCAAGACAGGGAGCCCTACGAGCAGTACTTC
. | TRBD1 | TRBJ1-1 | TRBV20-1 | CSAREGTGGVAFF | TGCAGTGCTAGAGAGGGGACAGGAGGCGTCGCTTTCTTT
few | TRBD1 | TRBJ2-7 | TRBV5-1 | CASRNPGTGSEQYF | TGCGCCAGCAGAAATCCGGGGACAGGGTCCGAGCAGTACTTC
. | . | TRBJ2-5 | TRBV12-3/TRBV12-4 | CASSWGPAQETQYF | TGTGCCAGCAGCTGGGGACCTGCTCAAGAGACCCAGTACTTC
. | TRBD1 | TRBJ1-1 | TRBV5-1 | CASSLVPRGPLGEAFF | TGTGCCAGCAGCTTAGTTCCCAGGGGGCCCCTCGGTGAAGCTTTCTTT
few | TRBD1 | TRBJ1-6 | TRBV7-3 | CASSLRQGASPLHF | TGTGCCAGCAGCCTTCGACAGGGGGCTTCACCCCTCCACTTT
. | TRBD1 | TRBJ2-5 | TRBV20-1 | CSARDLQGASETQYF | TGCAGTGCTAGAGATCTACAGGGGGCGTCAGAGACCCAGTACTTC
. | . | TRBJ2-7 | TRBV5-1 | CASTDGSYEQYF | TGTGCCAGCACGGACGGCTCCTACGAGCAGTACTTC
. | . | TRBJ2-5 | TRBV24-1 | CATSFPGRETQYF | TGTGCCACCTCCTTCCCGGGGCGGGAGACCCAGTACTTC
few | . | TRBJ1-2 | TRBV11-2 | CASSLARGLGYTF | TGTGCCAGCAGCTTAGCCAGGGGCTTAGGCTACACCTTC
. | . | TRBJ1-2 | TRBV10-3 | CASSAGDNDYGYTF | TGTGCCAGCAGTGCAGGGGACAACGACTATGGCTACACCTTC
many | . | TRBJ1-5 | TRBV2 | CASSGARGNQPQHF | TGTGCCAGCAGCGGGGCTAGGGGCAATCAGCCCCAGCATTTT
few | . | TRBJ2-7 | TRBV29-1 | CSAGDGYEQYF | TGCAGCGCCGGGGACGGCTACGAGCAGTACTTC
few | . | TRBJ2-5 | TRBV12-3/TRBV12-4 | CASSLATIPTQYF | TGTGCCAGCAGTTTAGCGACGATTCCGACCCAGTACTTC
. | TRBD1 | TRBJ1-2 | TRBV2 | CASNPTLQGDYGYTF | TGTGCCAGCAACCCAACCCTACAGGGGGACTATGGCTACACCTTC
. | TRBD1 | TRBJ1-6 | TRBV7-2 | CASSSGTGRNSPLHF | TGTGCCAGCAGCTCCGGGACAGGGAGGAATTCACCCCTCCACTTT
. | TRBD1 | TRBJ2-7 | TRBV2 | CATSRVRTGRNEQYF | TGTGCCACCAGCAGAGTCAGGACAGGGAGGAACGAGCAGTACTTC
. | . | TRBJ2-7 | TRBV15 | CATSRRTESYEQYF | TGTGCCACCAGCAGGAGGACGGAGTCCTACGAGCAGTACTTC
few | . | TRBJ2-2 | TRBV6-1 | CASSWGLAGELFF | TGTGCCAGCAGTTGGGGGCTCGCCGGGGAGCTGTTTTTT
. | TRBD1 | TRBJ2-3 | TRBV5-1 | CASSSLGTVGDTQYF | TGCGCCAGCAGCTCCTTGGGGACAGTAGGAGATACGCAGTATTTT
few | TRBD1 | TRBJ1-1 | TRBV6-5 | CASSTQTGENTEAFF | TGTGCCAGCAGTACACAGACAGGGGAGAACACTGAAGCTTTCTTT
many | . | TRBJ1-2 | TRBV2 | CASSEDPSYGYTF | TGTGCCAGCAGTGAGGATCCTTCCTATGGCTACACCTTC
. | . | TRBJ2-5 | TRBV12-3/TRBV12-4 | CASFSGGRQETQYF | TGTGCCAGCTTTTCCGGGGGGCGCCAAGAGACCCAGTACTTC
. | . | TRBJ2-7 | TRBV7-9 | CASSTLRIPYEQYF | TGTGCCAGCAGTACCCTTAGAATCCCTTACGAGCAGTACTTC
. | . | TRBJ1-1 | TRBV10-3 | CAIRRDSVNTEAFF | TGTGCCATCAGGAGGGATTCGGTGAACACTGAAGCTTTCTTT
many | . | TRBJ1-5 | TRBV10-3 | CAISDEGIQPQHF | TGTGCCATCAGTGACGAGGGGATTCAGCCCCAGCATTTT
. | . | TRBJ2-5 | TRBV7-8 | CASSYPGTDTQYF | TGTGCCAGCAGCTACCCAGGCACAGATACGCAGTACTTC
many | . | TRBJ2-7 | TRBV10-3 | CAISESSAAYEQYF | TGTGCCATCAGTGAGTCATCCGCGGCCTACGAGCAGTACTTC
. | . | TRBJ1-2 | TRBV10-3 | CASLQTEGGPHYGYTF | TGTGCCAGCCTACAAACCGAGGGGGGTCCCCACTATGGCTACACCTTC
. | . | TRBJ1-4 | TRBV25-1 | CASRGDTSTNEKLFF | TGTGCCAGCAGGGGGGACACATCCACTAATGAAAAACTGTTTTTT
. | TRBD1 | TRBJ1-2 | TRBV2 | CATETGQRINYGYTF | TGTGCCACCGAAACGGGACAGAGGATAAACTATGGCTACACCTTC
once | . | TRBJ1-4 | TRBV29-1 | CSVPGEKLFF | TGCAGCGTCCCCGGGGAAAAACTGTTTTTT
few | TRBD2 | TRBJ2-7 | TRBV4-1 | CASSSWTSAEQYF | TGCGCCAGCAGCTCATGGACTAGCGCCGAGCAGTACTTC
once | TRBD2 | TRBJ2-7 | TRBV9 | CASSVRIAGGNNEQYF | TGTGCCAGCAGCGTACGTATAGCGGGGGGAAACAATGAGCAGTACTTC
. | . | TRBJ1-2 | TRBV6-6 | CASMLSRSGGYTF | TGTGCCAGCATGTTATCAAGAAGCGGTGGCTACACCTTC